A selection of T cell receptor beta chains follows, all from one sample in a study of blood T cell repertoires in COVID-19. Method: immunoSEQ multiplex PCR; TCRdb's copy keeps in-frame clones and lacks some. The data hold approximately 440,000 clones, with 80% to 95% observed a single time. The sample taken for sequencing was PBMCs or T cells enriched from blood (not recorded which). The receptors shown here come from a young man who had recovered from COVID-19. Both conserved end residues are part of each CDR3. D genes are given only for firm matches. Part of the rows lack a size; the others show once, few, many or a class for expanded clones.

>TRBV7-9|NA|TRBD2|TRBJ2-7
CASSPPPGREVYEQYF
TGTGCCAGCAGCCCCCCTCCGGGGAGGGAAGTCTACGAGCAGTACTTC
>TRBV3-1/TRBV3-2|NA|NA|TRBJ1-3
CASSQVRGVFSGNTIYF
TGTGCCAGCAGCCAAGTACGGGGGGTCTTCTCTGGAAACACCATATATTTT
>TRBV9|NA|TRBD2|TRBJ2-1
CASSPTSGEYNEQFF
TGTGCCAGCAGCCCTACTAGCGGGGAGTACAATGAGCAGTTCTTC
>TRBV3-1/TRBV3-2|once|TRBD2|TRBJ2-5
CASSQVGLERYQETQYF
TGTGCCAGCAGCCAAGTGGGACTAGAGAGGTACCAAGAGACCCAGTACTTC
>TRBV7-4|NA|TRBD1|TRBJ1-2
CASSLAAGGACDSGYTF
TGTGCCAGCAGCTTAGCGGCAGGGGGCGCGTGTGACTCTGGCTACACCTTC
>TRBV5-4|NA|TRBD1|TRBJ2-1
CASSLEGAYNEQFF
TGTGCCAGCAGCTTGGAGGGGGCATACAATGAGCAGTTCTTC
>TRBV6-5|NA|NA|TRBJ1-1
CASSPGRFGTEAFF
TGTGCCAGCAGTCCCGGGAGGTTCGGCACTGAAGCTTTCTTT
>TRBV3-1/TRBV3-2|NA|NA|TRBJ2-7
CASSQRGIHEQYF
TGTGCCAGCAGCCAAAGGGGAATCCACGAGCAGTACTTC
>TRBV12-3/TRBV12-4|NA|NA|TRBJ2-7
CASSSSLYEQYF
TGTGCCAGCAGTTCAAGCCTCTACGAGCAGTACTTC
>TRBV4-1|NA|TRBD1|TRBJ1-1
CASSQGRQGMNTEAFF
TGCGCCAGCAGCCAAGGTAGACAGGGGATGAACACTGAAGCTTTCTTT
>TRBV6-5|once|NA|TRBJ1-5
CASSTGLRRPQHF
TGTGCCAGCAGCACGGGTCTTCGACGGCCCCAGCATTTT
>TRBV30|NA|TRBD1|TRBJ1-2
CAGLTGNYGYTF
TGTGCCGGGCTGACAGGGAATTATGGCTACACCTTC
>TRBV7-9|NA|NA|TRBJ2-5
CASSSALASGGTQYF
TGTGCCAGCAGCTCGGCCCTAGCGAGCGGCGGGACCCAGTACTTC
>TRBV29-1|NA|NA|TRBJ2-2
CSVESRPGAGGELFF
TGCAGCGTTGAATCTAGGCCAGGGGCTGGCGGGGAGCTGTTTTTT
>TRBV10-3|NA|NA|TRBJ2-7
CAISEGGGSGEQYF
TGTGCCATCAGTGAGGGGGGAGGTTCTGGCGAGCAGTACTTC
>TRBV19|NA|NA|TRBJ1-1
CAINRGTEAFF
TGTGCCATCAACCGCGGCACTGAAGCTTTCTTT
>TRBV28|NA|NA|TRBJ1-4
CASSSSRGAINEKLFF
TGTGCCAGCAGTTCTTCTCGGGGGGCGATAAATGAAAAACTGTTTTTT
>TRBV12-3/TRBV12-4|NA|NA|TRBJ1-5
CASRDQGGPQHF
TGTGCCAGCAGGGATCAGGGTGGTCCCCAGCATTTT
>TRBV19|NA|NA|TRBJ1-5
CASSTGEGRNQPQHF
TGTGCCAGTAGTACAGGGGAAGGACGCAATCAGCCCCAGCATTTT
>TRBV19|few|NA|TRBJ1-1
CASTAGELNTEAFF
TGTGCCAGTACGGCCGGGGAACTGAACACTGAAGCTTTCTTT
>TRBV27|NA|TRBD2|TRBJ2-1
CAARRLAGGNEQFF
TGTGCCGCCAGGCGACTAGCGGGAGGGAATGAGCAGTTCTTC
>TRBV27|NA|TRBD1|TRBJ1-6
CASGSSGGLNSPLHF
TGTGCCAGCGGTTCTTCAGGGGGCTTGAATTCACCCCTCCACTTT
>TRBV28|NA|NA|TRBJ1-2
CASSQTGVDGYTF
TGTGCCAGCAGCCAAACCGGAGTCGATGGCTACACCTTC
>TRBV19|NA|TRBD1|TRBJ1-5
CASSTRDRGEQPQHF
TGTGCCAGTAGTACCCGGGACAGGGGGGAACAGCCCCAGCATTTT
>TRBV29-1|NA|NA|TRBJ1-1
CSVSYRNTEAFF
TGCAGCGTTTCGTACAGGAACACTGAAGCTTTCTTT
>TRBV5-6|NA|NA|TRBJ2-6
CASSFRAGANVLTF
TGTGCCAGCAGCTTCAGGGCTGGGGCCAACGTCCTGACTTTC
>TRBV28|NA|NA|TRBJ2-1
CASSQRGVYNEQFF
TGTGCCAGCAGCCAAAGAGGAGTCTACAATGAGCAGTTCTTC
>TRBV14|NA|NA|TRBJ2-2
CASSQDSGVHTGELFF
TGTGCCAGCAGCCAAGATTCAGGGGTTCACACCGGGGAGCTGTTTTTT
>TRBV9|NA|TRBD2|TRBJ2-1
CASSLTSGSQFNEQFF
TGTGCCAGCAGCCTAACGAGCGGGAGTCAGTTCAATGAGCAGTTCTTC
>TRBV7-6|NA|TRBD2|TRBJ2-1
CASSLALSLAGLPRDEQFF
TGTGCCAGCAGCTTAGCGCTGTCCCTAGCGGGCCTTCCGAGGGATGAGCAGTTCTTC
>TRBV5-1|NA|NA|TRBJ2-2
CASSLALAAGELFF
TGCGCCAGCAGCTTGGCACTAGCTGCCGGGGAGCTGTTTTTT
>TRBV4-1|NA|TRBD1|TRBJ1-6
CASSQVPGGTGGSPLHF
TGCGCCAGCAGCCAAGTTCCGGGTGGGACAGGAGGATCACCCCTCCACTTT
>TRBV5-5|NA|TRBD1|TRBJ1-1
CASMGQPNTEAFF
TGTGCCAGCATGGGACAGCCGAACACTGAAGCTTTCTTT
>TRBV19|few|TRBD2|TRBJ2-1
CASSLRTSGRDNEQFF
TGTGCCAGTAGTCTCAGGACTAGCGGGAGGGACAATGAGCAGTTCTTC
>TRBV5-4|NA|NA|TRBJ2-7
CASSLWSSGTNEQYF
TGTGCCAGCAGCTTGTGGTCCTCGGGAACCAACGAGCAGTACTTC